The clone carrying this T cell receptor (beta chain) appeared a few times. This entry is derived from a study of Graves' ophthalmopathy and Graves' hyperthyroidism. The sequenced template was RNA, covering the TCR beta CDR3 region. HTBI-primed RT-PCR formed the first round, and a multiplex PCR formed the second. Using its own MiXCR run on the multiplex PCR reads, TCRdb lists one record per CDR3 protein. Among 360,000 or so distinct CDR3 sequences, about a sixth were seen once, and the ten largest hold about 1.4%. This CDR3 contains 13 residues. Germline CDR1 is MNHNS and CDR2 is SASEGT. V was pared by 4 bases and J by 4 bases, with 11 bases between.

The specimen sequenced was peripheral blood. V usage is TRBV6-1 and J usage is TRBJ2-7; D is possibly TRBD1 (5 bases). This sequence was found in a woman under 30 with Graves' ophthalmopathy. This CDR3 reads CASSVRGPYEQYF. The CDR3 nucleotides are TGTGCCAGCAGTGTTAGGGGTCCGTACGAGCAGTACTTC.